The rows below give T cell receptor beta chains drawn from one sample of a study of long-term antiretroviral therapy in people with HIV. Clones were sequenced by immunoSEQ multiplex PCR, and TCRdb holds only the in-frame ones, with some missing. The sample carries roughly 24,000 clones, approximately 90% recorded once. The sample consisted of unsorted PBMCs, taken 1.8 years before starting antiretroviral therapy. These receptor sequences come from a woman aged 30 to 39 with HIV. Each CDR3 is given with its conserved first and last residue. A D gene is named only where the DNA matches it firmly. A row's size may be missing; if present it is once, few, many or a size class.

CDR3nt: TGTGCCAGCACGGGACAGGGCTCGAACACTGAAGCTTTCTTT
CDR3aa: CASTGQGSNTEAFF
v_gene: TRBV5-5
len: 14
abundance: -
d_gene: TRBD1
j_gene: TRBJ1-1

CDR3nt: TGCAGCGTTGACCAGGGGGCCACTGAAGCTTTCTTT
CDR3aa: CSVDQGATEAFF
v_gene: TRBV29-1
len: 12
abundance: -
d_gene: TRBD1
j_gene: TRBJ1-1

CDR3nt: TGTGCCTGCCCGGGACACAACTCTGGAAACACCATATATTTT
CDR3aa: CACPGHNSGNTIYF
v_gene: TRBV30
len: 14
abundance: -
d_gene: -
j_gene: TRBJ1-3

CDR3nt: TGTGCCAGCAGTAATGGGGGCAGCACAGATACGCAGTATTTT
CDR3aa: CASSNGGSTDTQYF
v_gene: TRBV28
len: 14
abundance: -
d_gene: -
j_gene: TRBJ2-3

CDR3nt: TGTGCCAGCACTCGACAGTTATATTCACCCCTCCACTTT
CDR3aa: CASTRQLYSPLHF
v_gene: TRBV2
len: 13
abundance: few
d_gene: -
j_gene: TRBJ1-6

CDR3nt: TGTGCCAGCAGCTTAGCCCCCTCTACCGGGGAGCTGTTTTTT
CDR3aa: CASSLAPSTGELFF
v_gene: TRBV7-9
len: 14
abundance: -
d_gene: -
j_gene: TRBJ2-2

CDR3nt: TGTGCCAGCAGCTTTATCAGGGGGGGATCTGAAGCTTTCTTT
CDR3aa: CASSFIRGGSEAFF
v_gene: TRBV5-6
len: 14
abundance: -
d_gene: TRBD1
j_gene: TRBJ1-1

CDR3nt: TGCGCCAGCAGCTTAGACCCTAACTATGGCTACACCTTC
CDR3aa: CASSLDPNYGYTF
v_gene: TRBV5-1
len: 13
abundance: -
d_gene: -
j_gene: TRBJ1-2

CDR3nt: TGTGCCAGCAGCTTAGGCGGGGCTAGACCTGGCGAGACCCAGTACTTC
CDR3aa: CASSLGGARPGETQYF
v_gene: TRBV7-3
len: 16
abundance: -
d_gene: -
j_gene: TRBJ2-5

CDR3nt: TGTGCCAGCAGACCCGGACAGGGGTACCAAGAGACCCAGTACTTC
CDR3aa: CASRPGQGYQETQYF
v_gene: TRBV6-1
len: 15
abundance: -
d_gene: TRBD1
j_gene: TRBJ2-5

CDR3nt: TGTGCCAGCAGTTCCCCGACAGGCTCTGGAAACACCATATATTTT
CDR3aa: CASSSPTGSGNTIYF
v_gene: TRBV6-6
len: 15
abundance: once
d_gene: -
j_gene: TRBJ1-3

CDR3nt: TGTGCCAGCAGTCCCCAGGGGGGGGAGACCCAGTACTTC
CDR3aa: CASSPQGGETQYF
v_gene: TRBV6-4
len: 13
abundance: -
d_gene: -
j_gene: TRBJ2-5

CDR3nt: TGTGCCATCAGTGAGGGCAACAGGGTGGGCGATGAAAAACTGTTTTTT
CDR3aa: CAISEGNRVGDEKLFF
v_gene: TRBV10-3
len: 16
abundance: -
d_gene: -
j_gene: TRBJ1-4

CDR3nt: TGCGCCTCCCGGGGGGGTGATTACGAGCAGTACTTC
CDR3aa: CASRGGDYEQYF
v_gene: TRBV10-2
len: 12
abundance: -
d_gene: TRBD2
j_gene: TRBJ2-7

CDR3nt: TGTGCCAGCAAGGACAGGAGCACAGATACGCAGTATTTT
CDR3aa: CASKDRSTDTQYF
v_gene: TRBV2
len: 13
abundance: -
d_gene: TRBD1
j_gene: TRBJ2-3

CDR3nt: TGTGCCAGCAGCTTAACTCAGACTGCAACTAATGAAAAACTGTTTTTT
CDR3aa: CASSLTQTATNEKLFF
v_gene: TRBV7-9
len: 16
abundance: -
d_gene: -
j_gene: TRBJ1-4

CDR3nt: TGTGCCAGCAGCTTAGCCCCTTGGAGAGAGTACGAGCAGTACTTC
CDR3aa: CASSLAPWREYEQYF
v_gene: TRBV7-6
len: 15
abundance: -
d_gene: -
j_gene: TRBJ2-7

CDR3nt: TGTGCCAGCAGCTTGATAGGCCAGTTCTACAATGAGCAGTTCTTC
CDR3aa: CASSLIGQFYNEQFF
v_gene: TRBV5-6
len: 15
abundance: -
d_gene: -
j_gene: TRBJ2-1

CDR3nt: TGCGCCAGCAGCTTGGATCGAAGAGCTTATGGCTACACCTTC
CDR3aa: CASSLDRRAYGYTF
v_gene: TRBV5-1
len: 14
abundance: -
d_gene: -
j_gene: TRBJ1-2

CDR3nt: TGTGCCAGCAGCTTGTACGGACAGGGTCTTGTCGGGGAGCTGTTTTTT
CDR3aa: CASSLYGQGLVGELFF
v_gene: TRBV5-6
len: 16
abundance: -
d_gene: TRBD1
j_gene: TRBJ2-2

CDR3nt: TGTGCCATCATGGGGGTCTCCAACTATGGCTACACCTTC
CDR3aa: CAIMGVSNYGYTF
v_gene: TRBV10-3
len: 13
abundance: -
d_gene: -
j_gene: TRBJ1-2

CDR3nt: TGTGCCAGCTCACCATCAGGGGAAGCCGAGCAGTACTTC
CDR3aa: CASSPSGEAEQYF
v_gene: TRBV18
len: 13
abundance: -
d_gene: -
j_gene: TRBJ2-7

CDR3nt: TGTGCCAGCAGTTTATCGGGAGACAGGAATATCGACGAGCAGTACTTC
CDR3aa: CASSLSGDRNIDEQYF
v_gene: TRBV27
len: 16
abundance: few
d_gene: -
j_gene: TRBJ2-7

CDR3nt: TGTGCCAGCAGTGCAGGACACATGAACACTGAAGCTTTCTTT
CDR3aa: CASSAGHMNTEAFF
v_gene: TRBV2
len: 14
abundance: medium-sized
d_gene: -
j_gene: TRBJ1-1

CDR3nt: TGTGCCACCAGCGGCGGACGCTCTGGAAACACCATATATTTT
CDR3aa: CATSGGRSGNTIYF
v_gene: TRBV15
len: 14
abundance: -
d_gene: -
j_gene: TRBJ1-3

CDR3nt: TGTGCCAGCAGCTCCTCAGGGACTCAAGAGACCCAGTACTTC
CDR3aa: CASSSSGTQETQYF
v_gene: TRBV6-1
len: 14
abundance: -
d_gene: -
j_gene: TRBJ2-5

CDR3nt: TGTGCCAGCAGTTACTCGGCAGGGGGTGGGGAAAAACTGTTTTTT
CDR3aa: CASSYSAGGGEKLFF
v_gene: TRBV6-5
len: 15
abundance: -
d_gene: TRBD1
j_gene: TRBJ1-4

CDR3nt: TGTGCCAGCAGCGCTATCGGCCGGCTAAAGGAGCAGTTCTTC
CDR3aa: CASSAIGRLKEQFF
v_gene: TRBV9
len: 14
abundance: -
d_gene: -
j_gene: TRBJ2-1

CDR3nt: TGTGCCAGCTCACAGGGGTCTGGGGCCAACGTCCTGACTTTC
CDR3aa: CASSQGSGANVLTF
v_gene: TRBV18
len: 14
abundance: once
d_gene: -
j_gene: TRBJ2-6

CDR3nt: TGTGCCAGCAGCATCCTGGCGGACACTGAAGCTTTCTTT
CDR3aa: CASSILADTEAFF
v_gene: TRBV9
len: 13
abundance: -
d_gene: -
j_gene: TRBJ1-1

CDR3nt: TGTGCCAGCAGCTTATTACCCAGCGGGGGAAGGGATGAGCAGTTCTTC
CDR3aa: CASSLLPSGGRDEQFF
v_gene: TRBV7-3
len: 16
abundance: -
d_gene: TRBD2
j_gene: TRBJ2-1

CDR3nt: TGTGCCAGCAGCTTGTATGCAGGGTCGAGTGAAAAACTGTTTTTT
CDR3aa: CASSLYAGSSEKLFF
v_gene: TRBV5-8
len: 15
abundance: -
d_gene: -
j_gene: TRBJ1-4

CDR3nt: TGCGCCAGCAGCTTGGAAGGGTCTACTAACTATGGCTACACCTTC
CDR3aa: CASSLEGSTNYGYTF
v_gene: TRBV5-1
len: 15
abundance: few
d_gene: -
j_gene: TRBJ1-2

CDR3nt: TGTGCCAGCAGCCTCCAAGGGGATACGCAGTATTTT
CDR3aa: CASSLQGDTQYF
v_gene: TRBV11-3
len: 12
abundance: -
d_gene: -
j_gene: TRBJ2-3

CDR3nt: TGTGCCAGCAGTTTTAAGGAATACACTGAAGCTTTCTTT
CDR3aa: CASSFKEYTEAFF
v_gene: TRBV28
len: 13
abundance: once
d_gene: -
j_gene: TRBJ1-1

CDR3nt: TGTGCCAGCAGCTTAGACGTTAGCCCTGGGGCCAACGTCCTGACTTTC
CDR3aa: CASSLDVSPGANVLTF
v_gene: TRBV7-8
len: 16
abundance: -
d_gene: -
j_gene: TRBJ2-6

CDR3nt: TGTGCCAGCAGCTTATCCCCCATGACAGGGAGTTACTCCTATAATTCACCCCTCCACTTT
CDR3aa: CASSLSPMTGSYSYNSPLHF
v_gene: TRBV7-6
len: 20
abundance: once
d_gene: TRBD1
j_gene: TRBJ1-6

CDR3nt: TGTGCCAGCAGCTCGCGGACAGGGTCACCTCTCCCCAATCAGCCCCAGCATTTT
CDR3aa: CASSSRTGSPLPNQPQHF
v_gene: TRBV7-3
len: 18
abundance: -
d_gene: TRBD1
j_gene: TRBJ1-5

CDR3nt: TGTGCCAGCAGCTTAGGGTGGTCTACCGGGCAGGGGGCGGGTGGCTACACCTTC
CDR3aa: CASSLGWSTGQGAGGYTF
v_gene: TRBV7-2
len: 18
abundance: few
d_gene: TRBD1
j_gene: TRBJ1-2

CDR3nt: TGTGCCAGCAGCCTGACAGGGGAGCACACTGAAGCTTTCTTT
CDR3aa: CASSLTGEHTEAFF
v_gene: TRBV6-1
len: 14
abundance: -
d_gene: TRBD1
j_gene: TRBJ1-1

CDR3nt: TGTGCCAGTAGTATAGTGCAGGCTAGTAATCAGCCCCAGCATTTT
CDR3aa: CASSIVQASNQPQHF
v_gene: TRBV19
len: 15
abundance: few
d_gene: -
j_gene: TRBJ1-5

CDR3nt: TGCAGCGTCTATACCCGGGACAGGGGGGAGGTAAAACTGTTTTTT
CDR3aa: CSVYTRDRGEVKLFF
v_gene: TRBV29-1
len: 15
abundance: -
d_gene: TRBD1
j_gene: TRBJ1-4

CDR3nt: TGCGCCAGCAGTGCCGGACAGCTTACCTACGAGCAGTACTTC
CDR3aa: CASSAGQLTYEQYF
v_gene: TRBV10-1
len: 14
abundance: -
d_gene: -
j_gene: TRBJ2-7

CDR3nt: TGTGCCAGTAGTATAGGGAGGTTTGGGAGCACAGATACGCAGTATTTT
CDR3aa: CASSIGRFGSTDTQYF
v_gene: TRBV19
len: 16
abundance: -
d_gene: -
j_gene: TRBJ2-3

CDR3nt: TGTGCCAGCAGCCCCCGGGACTCAAATGAGCAGTTCTTC
CDR3aa: CASSPRDSNEQFF
v_gene: TRBV5-4
len: 13
abundance: -
d_gene: -
j_gene: TRBJ2-1